This T cell receptor (beta chain) was recorded in a study of shared clonotypes between healthy human individuals. Regarding this clone: Antigen unknown.

CDR1 is LNHDA and CDR2 is SQIVND in the germline V gene (reference sequence). The ends were cut back, 2 bases at V and 8 bases at J, with 9 bases in the middle. The CDR3 is made up of 12 amino acids. Findings and caveats of the study: What limited the represented genetic and exposure-history diversity was the small number of donors.

At deep level, the assay was performed. Using immunoSEQ multiplex PCR, the repertoire was profiled, and TCRdb retains in-frame clones only, with some absent. The sample holds some 2,500,000 clones; 80% to 95% are singletons and the top ten take about 0.39%. The donors, healthy adults who were HIV-negative, had experienced no recent acute infections or vaccinations. The study separated CD4+ cells into CD45RA+ naive and CD45RA-negative memory subsets. V and J are TRBV19 and TRBJ1-1; the D is unclear. The receptor was derived from a man younger than 35 in good health. Some clones in this sample may be carry-over from other donors' samples. The sample taken for sequencing was naive CD4+ T cells from PBMCs. Subset: CD45RA+ positively selected. CDR3 sequence: CASSIWPKEAFF. Written as DNA, the CDR3 is TGTGCCAGTAGTATATGGCCAAAAGAAGCTTTCTTT. Full variable domain (rest looked up from reference TRBV19 and TRBJ1-1): DGGITQSPKYLFRKEGQNVTLSCEQNLNHDAMYWYRQDPGQGLRLIYYSQIVNDFQKGDIAEGYSVSREKKESFPLTVTSAQKNPTAFYLCASSIWPKEAFFGQGTRLTVV.